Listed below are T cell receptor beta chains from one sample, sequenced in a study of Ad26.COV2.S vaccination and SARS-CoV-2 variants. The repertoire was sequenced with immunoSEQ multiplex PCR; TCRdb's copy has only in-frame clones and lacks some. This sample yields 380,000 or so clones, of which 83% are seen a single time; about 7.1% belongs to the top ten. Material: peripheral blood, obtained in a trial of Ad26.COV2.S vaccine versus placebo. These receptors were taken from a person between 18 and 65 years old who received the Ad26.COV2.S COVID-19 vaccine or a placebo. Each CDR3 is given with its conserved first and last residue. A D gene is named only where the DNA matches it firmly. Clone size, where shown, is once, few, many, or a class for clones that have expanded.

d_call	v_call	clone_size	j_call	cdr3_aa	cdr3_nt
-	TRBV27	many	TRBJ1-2	CASSPQRGGYGYTF	TGTGCCAGCAGTCCCCAAAGGGGGGGCTATGGCTACACCTTC
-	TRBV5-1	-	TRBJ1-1	CASSFFSSGTEAFF	TGCGCCAGCAGCTTCTTCTCTTCGGGGACTGAAGCTTTCTTT
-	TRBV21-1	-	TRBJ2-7	CASSTQSRTRRYEQYF	TGTGCCAGCAGCACCCAGTCTAGGACTAGGCGGTACGAGCAGTACTTC
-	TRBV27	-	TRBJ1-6	CASSPPGFGFISPLHF	TGTGCCAGCAGTCCACCCGGGTTCGGGTTTATTTCACCCCTCCACTTT
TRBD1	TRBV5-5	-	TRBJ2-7	CASSRRSDRGLEQYF	TGTGCCAGCAGCCGGCGGTCGGACAGGGGGCTCGAGCAGTACTTC
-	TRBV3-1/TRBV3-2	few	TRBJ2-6	CASSQDPGSGANVLTF	TGTGCCAGCAGCCAAGATCCGGGCTCTGGGGCCAACGTCCTGACTTTC
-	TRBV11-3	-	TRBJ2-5	CASSLMGVDETQYF	TGTGCCAGCAGCTTAATGGGGGTAGATGAGACCCAGTACTTC
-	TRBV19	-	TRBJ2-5	CASSIGGPVGEAQYF	TGTGCCTCCTCTATCGGCGGGCCGGTAGGGGAGGCCCAGTACTTC
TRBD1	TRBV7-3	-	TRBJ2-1	CASSLLGQGNEQFF	TGTGCCAGCAGCTTGCTTGGACAGGGCAATGAGCAGTTCTTC
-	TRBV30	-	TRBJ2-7	CAWSGGYEQYF	TGTGCCTGGAGTGGGGGTTACGAGCAGTACTTC
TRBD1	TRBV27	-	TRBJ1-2	CASSPTGRGGYGYTF	TGTGCCAGCAGTCCGACCGGCAGGGGGGGCTATGGCTACACCTTC
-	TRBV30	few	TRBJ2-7	CAWSYARGEQYF	TGTGCCTGGAGTTACGCCAGGGGCGAGCAGTACTTC